What follows are 23 T cell receptor beta chains derived from one specimen sequenced in a study of blood T cell repertoires in COVID-19. Using immunoSEQ multiplex PCR, the repertoire was profiled, and TCRdb retains in-frame clones only, with some absent. The top ten clones hold less than 2% of a sample with 95,000 to 130,000 clones, just over 90% of them seen once. The sequenced material came from peripheral blood. The receptors were sampled from a human donor with active COVID-19. The donor label of this sample is uncertain.

The chain has TRBV4-1 and TRBJ2-2; a possible D gene is TRBD2 (6 bases). Looked up from germline, CDR1 is MGHRA and CDR2 is YSYEKL. V lost 1 base, J lost 6 bases, and 6 bases lay in between. The CDR3 sequence is 13 residues long. CDR3: CASSQGLAGELFF. The CDR3 coding sequence is TGCGCCAGCAGCCAAGGACTAGCCGGGGAGCTGTTTTTT.

The CDR3 spells CASSLPAGGHQETQYF. CDR3 sequence (DNA): TGTGCCAGCAGCTTGCCAGCGGGGGGGCATCAAGAGACCCAGTACTTC. This sequence joins TRBV5-4 and TRBJ2-5; 10 nucleotides line up with TRBD2. The germline V gene encodes CDR1 SGHNT and CDR2 YYREEE (reference sequence). V gave up 1 base and J gave up 2 bases; unmatched junction bases: 5. The CDR3 spans 16 residues.

The chain employs TRBV4-1 and TRBJ1-1; the D is unclear. Germline CDR1 is MGHRA and CDR2 is YSYEKL. Trimming took off 0 bases at V and 0 bases at J, with 5 bases between the two ends. CDR3 length: 14 residues. The CDR3 region is CASSQDQVNTEAFF. The DNA for the CDR3 is TGCGCCAGCAGCCAAGATCAGGTGAACACTGAAGCTTTCTTT.

The chain links TRBV19 to TRBJ1-2, with 8 bases lining up with TRBD1. CDR3 length: 14 residues. With 3 bases clipped from V and 8 bases from J, the junction kept 8 bases outside the gene matches. CDR1 is LNHDA and CDR2 is SQIVND in the germline V gene (reference sequence). CDR3 protein: CASSIIGQGGGYTF. The CDR3 nucleotides read TGTGCCAGTAGTATCATCGGACAGGGCGGGGGCTACACCTTC.

The chain is built from TRBV7-2 and TRBJ2-5, with TRBD2 matching over 7 bases. V lost 0 bases, J lost 5 bases, and 12 bases stayed unmatched. Germline CDR1 and CDR2: SGHTA and FQGNSA. This CDR3 has 17 residues. The CDR3 protein is CASSLAGRVRTGETQYF. The CDR3 DNA reads as TGTGCCAGCAGCTTAGCGGGGAGGGTGCGGACTGGGGAGACCCAGTACTTC.

The chain links TRBV27 to TRBJ2-7; maybe TRBD1 (6 bases). The CDR3 spans 13 residues. In germline, CDR1 is MNHEY, CDR2 SMNVEV (reference sequence). V lost 3 bases and J 4 bases, leaving 10 bases between the germline ends. This CDR3 reads CASSFRGSYEQYF. The CDR3 nucleotides read TGTGCCAGCAGTTTCAGGGGTTCTTACGAGCAGTACTTC.

The chain uses TRBV4-3 and TRBJ2-7; 8 bases match TRBD2. CDR3 length equals 14 residues. Germline loops: CDR1 LGHNA, CDR2 YSLEER. V was clipped by 10 bases and J by 1 base; unmatched bases: 9. CDR3 protein: CATPTRGVSYEQYF. For the CDR3, the DNA is TGCGCCACACCCACGCGGGGGGTATCCTACGAGCAGTACTTC.

The genes are TRBV11-2 and TRBJ2-2; no firm D call. V shed 4 bases and J shed 7 bases, with 10 bases lying between them. The CDR3 contains 13 residues. Germline-derived CDR1 and CDR2 are SGHAT and FQNNGV. In DNA form, the CDR3 reads TGTGCCAGCAGCTCAGACGGTGGCGGGGAGCTGTTTTTT. Translation: CASSSDGGGELFF.

The CDR3 is CASSTRGALYEQYF. The CDR3 DNA reads TGTGCCAGCAGTACGCGGGGAGCTCTCTACGAGCAGTACTTC. The chain uses TRBV27 and TRBJ2-7; tentatively, D is TRBD2 (6 bases). The CDR3 extends over 14 amino acids. Germline lookup yields CDR1 MNHEY and CDR2 SMNVEV (reference sequence). V was shortened by 5 bases and J by 3 bases, with 14 bases between the two germline ends.

The chain joins TRBV29-1 to TRBJ1-2; D is possibly TRBD1 (6 bases). The ends were cut back, 3 bases at V and 7 bases at J, with 12 bases in the middle. CDR1 SQVTM and CDR2 ANQGSEA come from the germline V gene. CDR3 length equals 12 residues. The CDR3 sequence is CSVEIQGTGYTF. Here the CDR3 DNA reads TGCAGCGTTGAGATACAGGGTACTGGCTACACCTTC.

The CDR3 DNA is TGTGCCACCAGTGACCCGACCCGGGACACCGGGGAGCTGTTTTTT. Residues: CATSDPTRDTGELFF. The V gene is TRBV24-1, the J gene TRBJ2-2; D not resolved. Looked up from germline, CDR1 is KGHDR and CDR2 is SFDVKD. Trimming stripped 4 bases from V and 3 bases from J, with 11 bases between. There are 15 residues in the CDR3.

This clone was observed a few times. The genes are TRBV6-6 and TRBJ2-7; TRBD1 agrees at 12 bases. The length of the CDR3 is 19 residues. The V and J ends lost 6 bases and 0 bases, in that order; junction bases with no gene match: 15. The germline V gene encodes CDR1 MNHNY and CDR2 SVGAGI (reference sequence). The CDR3, as DNA: TGTGCCAGCAGCTCCTTAGGGACAGGGGGCCTGCAGAGCTCCTACGAGCAGTACTTC. This encodes CASSSLGTGGLQSSYEQYF.

V and J are TRBV6-2 or TRBV6-3 and TRBJ1-6; the D gene is possibly TRBD1 (6 bases). Germline V gene data show CDR1 as MNHEY and CDR2 as SVGEGT. The CDR3 contains 14 residues. Between the trimmed V and J ends, which lost 6 bases and 7 bases, there was a span of 13 bases. The DNA of the CDR3 is TGTGCCAGCAGCCCGACAGGTTGGAATTCACCCCTCCACTTT. Translation: CASSPTGWNSPLHF.

The J gene is TRBJ1-5, the V gene TRBV7-2; 10 bases are shared with TRBD1. J gave up 5 bases and V 5 bases, and 15 bases lay outside the gene matches. The CDR3 has 18 amino acids. Germline-derived CDR1 and CDR2 are SGHTA and FQGNSA. CDR3 sequence reads: CASSPRFQDRGFHQPQHF. The CDR3 nucleotides are TGTGCCAGCAGCCCCCGCTTCCAGGACAGGGGGTTTCATCAGCCCCAGCATTTT.

The genes are TRBV5-4 and TRBJ1-4; D ambiguous. The CDR3 runs to 14 residues. Trimming took off 0 bases at V and 11 bases at J, with 14 bases between the two ends. In germline, CDR1 is SGHNT, CDR2 YYREEE (reference sequence). CDR3 nucleotide sequence: TGTGCCAGCAGCTTGGGGACTTCTAGAGGGAAACTGTTTTTT. Amino acids: CASSLGTSRGKLFF.

This sequence joins TRBV7-9 and TRBJ1-4; possibly TRBD1 for D (6 bases). CDR1 is SEHNR and CDR2 is FQNEAQ in the germline V gene (reference sequence). The CDR3 covers 14 residues. The V and J ends lost 4 bases and 7 bases respectively, with 13 bases between them. The CDR3 DNA is TGTGCCAGCAGCTCGACTATCAGGGGTGAAAAACTGTTTTTT. Translated: CASSSTIRGEKLFF.

This clone appeared once. The V and J genes are TRBV4-2 and TRBJ2-6, with 8 bases fitting TRBD1. This CDR3 has 20 amino acids. The germline V gene has CDR1 LGHNA and CDR2 YNFKEQ. J was trimmed by 1 base and V by 1 base; bases with no gene match: 12. CDR3 in DNA: TGTGCCAGCAGCCAAGTTCCCGGACAGGGTAAATTGTCTGGGGCCAACGTCCTGACTTTC. Translating it yields CASSQVPGQGKLSGANVLTF.

The J gene is TRBJ2-1, the V gene TRBV4-1; weak D call: TRBD2 (5 bases). Between the trimmed V and J ends, which lost 0 bases and 2 bases, there was a span of 17 bases. CDR1 and CDR2 (germline): MGHRA, YSYEKL. This CDR3 is built from 18 residues. CDR3 nucleotides: TGCGCCAGCAGCCAAGATAGGAGGCTAGCTGGACCCTACAATGAGCAGTTCTTC. This translates into CASSQDRRLAGPYNEQFF.

The chain couples TRBV5-1 to TRBJ2-1, with 7 bases that match TRBD2. CDR3 length: 13 amino acids. V lost 1 base to trimming and J lost 10 bases; unmatched junction nucleotides: 5. Germline assignment: CDR1 SGHRS and CDR2 YFSETQ. Here the CDR3 reads CASSLIRGGEQFF. The CDR3 coding sequence is TGCGCCAGCAGCTTGATTCGCGGGGGAGAGCAGTTCTTC.

The genes are TRBV28 and TRBJ2-1; D call uncertain. The CDR3 consists of 16 residues. The V gene's germline CDR1 is MDHEN and CDR2 SYDVKM. The V end was cut by 7 bases, the J end by 4 bases, with 20 bases between. The CDR3 DNA is TGTGCCAGCACTCCTCGGCAGGCCAGTGGATACAATGAGCAGTTCTTC. This codes for CASTPRQASGYNEQFF.

This chain uses TRBV27 with TRBJ1-6; 11 bases are a match to TRBD1. The V gene's germline CDR1 is MNHEY and CDR2 SMNVEV (reference sequence). This CDR3 comprises 18 residues. V trimming: 5 bases; J trimming: 2 bases; junction bases outside the gene matches: 8. The CDR3 region has the DNA TGTGCCAGCAGTCCCCAAGGGACAGGGGGAACCTATAATTCACCCCTCCACTTT. Residues: CASSPQGTGGTYNSPLHF.

The chain employs TRBV4-3 and TRBJ1-2, with a tentative D call TRBD1 (5 bases). The CDR3 is 16 amino acids. From germline, CDR1 is LGHNA and CDR2 YSLEER. V was clipped by 0 bases and J by 8 bases, with 19 bases between them. In DNA, the CDR3 is TGCGCCAGCAGCCAAGATTACAGGCAGGCAATATGGGGCTACACCTTC. It specifies CASSQDYRQAIWGYTF.

This clone has a count of ten or more. V and J are TRBV6-2 or TRBV6-3 and TRBJ2-1; 10 bases align to TRBD2. CDR1 and CDR2 from the germline V gene are MNHEY and SVGEGT. Losses at the gene ends were 0 bases for V and 4 bases for J; bases not matched to a gene: 6. The CDR3 sequence is 17 residues long. This CDR3 reads CASSYSPSGGLYNEQFF. The DNA for the CDR3 is TGTGCCAGCAGTTACTCCCCTAGCGGGGGTCTTTACAATGAGCAGTTCTTC.